The 28 T cell receptor beta chains presented below share a single source sample, sequenced in a study of low-dose radiotherapy and immunotherapy resistance in tumors. Time point denoted: before trial treatment. Primers targeting TRAV and TRBV primed first-strand cDNA, covering alpha and beta chains. A roughly 20-cycle PCR with a constant-region primer and V-primer adapter amplified TCRs. TCRdb redid the calling of the reads with MiXCR, one entry per CDR3 protein. Altogether some 85,000 distinct CDR3 sequences are present, approximately 20% being singletons, with the ten largest covering 5.9%. Sequencing used PBMCs, obtained before treatment. All receptors come from a male donor with prostate cancer.

This clonotype was detected ten times or more. CDR3 sequence (DNA): TGCAGTGCTAGTCGCATTCGGGAGACCCAGTACTTC. It codes for CSASRIRETQYF. The chain recombines TRBV20-1 with TRBJ2-5; no clear D. This CDR3 is built from 12 residues. V gave up 3 bases and J gave up 5 bases, with 10 bases separating them. Germline CDR1 and CDR2: DFQATT and SNEGSKA (reference sequence).

A note on this clonotype: Given a much more abundant clone one base away, this may be a read error. The chain couples TRBV7-9 to TRBJ2-1; TRBD2 agrees at 10 bases. Looked up from germline, CDR1 is SEHNR and CDR2 is FQNEAQ (reference sequence). There are 15 residues in the CDR3. V was pared by 5 bases and J by 10 bases, with 11 bases of the junction left unmatched. The CDR3 DNA is TGTGCCAGCAGCCCTCTAGCGGGAGCGTTTTACGAGCAGTTCTTC. Protein sequence: CASSPLAGAFYEQFF.

On this clonotype: Since a much larger clone is just one base distant, this may be a read error. The conserved closing phenylalanine or tryptophan is absent in this CDR3, likely reflecting a read error. The V and J genes are TRBV7-9 and TRBJ1-6, with 7 nucleotides matching TRBD1. The CDR3 sequence is 15 residues long. With V trimmed by 2 bases and J by 6 bases, 4 bases remained unmatched. Germline V gene lookup returns CDR1 SEHNR and CDR2 FQNEAQ (reference sequence). The DNA for the CDR3 is TGTGCCAGCAGCTTACGGGACAGCTTTAATTCACCCCTCCACCTT. It is translated as CASSLRDSFNSPLHL.

This clonotype was observed many times. V is TRBV27 and J is TRBJ2-2; 10 nucleotides line up with TRBD1. The germline V gene has CDR1 MNHEY and CDR2 SMNVEV (reference sequence). Trimming removed 5 bases from V and 4 bases from J; junction bases left unmatched: 1. The CDR3 runs to 14 residues. The CDR3 region has the DNA TGTGCCAGCAGTCGGACAGGGGGCACCGGGGAGCTGTTTTTT. The encoded protein is CASSRTGGTGELFF.

This clonotype was seen repeatedly, ten times or more. V usage is TRBV19 and J usage is TRBJ2-7, with D unclear. From germline, CDR1 is LNHDA and CDR2 SQIVND (reference sequence). Trimming cost V 6 bases and J 4 bases, with 10 bases left between them. There are 12 residues in the CDR3. CDR3 sequence (DNA): TGTGCCAGTAGGCCCCAGGAATACGAGCAGTACTTC. Translated, it gives CASRPQEYEQYF.

About this clonotype itself: A read error is the likely source, as a far larger clone sits one nucleotide away. This chain connects TRBV5-4 to TRBJ2-5, with D tentatively TRBD1 (6 bases). CDR3 length equals 16 residues. Per the germline V gene, CDR1 is SGHNT and CDR2 is YYREEE (reference sequence). Trimming shortened V by 4 bases and J by 11 bases, and 27 bases separated the two germline ends. DNA for the CDR3: TGTGCCAGCAGCCCCTACGGGGCAGGGGCGGGTAATGAGCAGTACTTC. Its translation is CASSPYGAGAGNEQYF.

This clonotype was picked up many times. This sequence joins TRBV7-9 and TRBJ2-2; TRBD1 matches at 10 bases. After removal of 5 bases from V and 4 bases from J, the junction contained 4 bases not matched to a gene. The CDR3 loop spans 15 amino acids. Germline CDR1 is SEHNR and CDR2 is FQNEAQ (reference sequence). The CDR3 nucleotides are TGTGCCAGCAGCGTGGACAGGGGGAGCACCGGGGAGCTGTTTTTT. Amino acid sequence: CASSVDRGSTGELFF.

This clonotype has a count of ten or more. Here the CDR3 DNA reads TGTGCCAGCAGCCTGACGAGTGTACAGGGGTTTGGCTACACCTTC. It codes for CASSLTSVQGFGYTF. This chain uses TRBV7-2 with TRBJ1-2; 7 bases line up with TRBD1. The CDR3 extends over 15 amino acids. Looked up from germline, CDR1 is SGHTA and CDR2 is FQGNSA. The V gene end was trimmed by 5 bases and the J gene end by 7 bases; junction bases not matched to a gene: 13.

This clonotype was recorded at least ten times. J is TRBJ2-1 and V is TRBV5-5; 10 bases are shared with TRBD2. The ends lost 4 bases at V and 8 bases at J; junction bases unmatched: 12. CDR3 size: 16 residues. CDR1 and CDR2 (germline): SGHKS, YYEKEE (reference sequence). The CDR3 region is CASSNTPGLASDEQFF. The CDR3 DNA follows: TGTGCCAGCAGCAACACTCCGGGACTAGCGAGCGATGAGCAGTTCTTC.

V and J are TRBV12-3 or TRBV12-4 and TRBJ1-4; 7 bases align to TRBD1. This CDR3 contains 13 residues. V was clipped by 6 bases and J by 8 bases; unmatched bases: 6. The CDR3 DNA sequence: TGTGCCAGCAGAAAGACAGGGCCCGAAAAACTGTTTTTT. Translated: CASRKTGPEKLFF.

The table lists this clonotype with many counts. As DNA, the CDR3 is TGCAGTGCTAGTGCTTGGACTAGCGGGGGGGACCAACAAGAGACCCAGTACTTC. It translates to CSASAWTSGGDQQETQYF. J is TRBJ2-5 and V is TRBV20-1, with 15 nucleotides matching TRBD2. V lost 3 bases and J lost 2; bases outside the gene matches: 10. The CDR3 totals 18 residues. Germline V gene lookup returns CDR1 DFQATT and CDR2 SNEGSKA (reference sequence).

This clonotype was picked up many times. This chain joins TRBV3-1 and TRBJ1-2, with TRBD1 as a possible D gene (5 bases). The CDR3 extends over 19 amino acids. Trimming cost V 4 bases and J 6 bases, with 30 bases left between them. CDR1 and CDR2 (germline): LGHDT, YNNKEL (reference sequence). CDR3 coding DNA: TGTGCCAGCAGCCCGCGTATACCGACAGCGACCCGAGGAGAGAATGGCTACACCTTC. Translated: CASSPRIPTATRGENGYTF.

This clonotype was counted at least ten times. The J gene is TRBJ1-1, the V gene TRBV5-1; D is undetermined. CDR3 length: 13 amino acids. Germline V CDR1 and CDR2: SGHRS, YFSETQ. Trimming left V 6 bases short and J 1 base short, with 10 bases between. CDR3 DNA: TGCGCCAGCACATCGGCGGGGAACACTGAAGCTTTCTTT. Its translation is CASTSAGNTEAFF. The full variable domain, with the rest looked up from reference TRBV5-1 and TRBJ1-1, is KAGVTQTPRYLIKTRGQQVTLSCSPISGHRSVSWYQQTPGQGLQFLFEYFSETQRNKGNFPGRFSGRQFSNSRSEMNVSTLELGDSALYLCASTSAGNTEAFFGQGTRLTVV.

This clonotype appeared many times. The chain recombines TRBV4-1 with TRBJ2-2; the match to TRBD2 covers 8 bases. The CDR3 is 20 residues long. With 0 bases clipped from V and 3 bases from J, the junction kept 15 bases outside the gene matches. CDR1 and CDR2 from the germline V gene are MGHRA and YSYEKL. DNA for the CDR3: TGCGCCAGCAGCCAAGAGACCCGGCGGAGCGGGAGATCGTACACCGGGGAGCTGTTTTTT. Amino acid sequence: CASSQETRRSGRSYTGELFF.

This clonotype was found many times. The rearrangement joins TRBV28 to TRBJ2-7, with D maybe TRBD1 (5 bases). The CDR3 has 14 residues. Germline V CDR1 and CDR2: MDHEN, SYDVKM. V gave up 3 bases and J gave up 3 bases, with 12 bases separating them. DNA for the CDR3: TGTGCCAGCAGTTTGGCCAGGGCACTCTACGAGCAGTACTTC. The encoded protein is CASSLARALYEQYF.

J is TRBJ2-7 and V is TRBV20-1, with 11 bases lining up with TRBD2. J gave up 6 bases and V 5 bases, and 6 bases lay outside the gene matches. Germline CDR1 reads DFQATT; CDR2 reads SNEGSKA (reference sequence). This CDR3 contains 13 residues. The CDR3 region has the DNA TGCAGTGCTTCCGGGACTAGCGGTTCCGAGCAGTACTTC. As protein: CSASGTSGSEQYF.

The table lists this clonotype with many counts. The chain has TRBV20-1 and TRBJ2-4, with D tentatively TRBD2 (5 bases). Germline V CDR1 and CDR2: DFQATT, SNEGSKA (reference sequence). The CDR3 length is 15 residues. Trimming cost V 5 bases and J 0 bases, with 14 bases left between them. The chain's CDR3 is CSAPVAILAKNIQYF. CDR3 DNA: TGCAGTGCTCCCGTAGCGATACTAGCCAAAAACATTCAGTACTTC.

This clonotype showed up many times. V gene TRBV7-8 combines with J gene TRBJ1-2; TRBD1 aligns across 10 bases. J was trimmed by 7 bases and V by 5 bases; bases with no gene match: 19. The CDR3 has 18 residues. The germline V gene has CDR1 SGHVS and CDR2 FQNEAQ. The CDR3: CASSRAGGQGGLEGGYTF. CDR3 sequence (DNA): TGTGCCAGCAGCCGAGCCGGTGGACAGGGGGGCCTAGAGGGTGGCTACACCTTC.

To note about this clonotype: A much larger clone sits a single nucleotide away, making a read error possible. The CDR3 loop is CASSLEDKYSYNEQFF. CDR3 nucleotide sequence: TGCGCCAGCAGCCTGGAAGACAAGTACTCCTACAATGAGCAGTTCTTC. This chain connects TRBV4-1 to TRBJ2-1, with no clear D. Germline loops: CDR1 MGHRA, CDR2 YSYEKL. V lost 4 bases to trimming and J lost 0 bases, with 13 bases between them. CDR3 length: 16 amino acids.

This clonotype was seen repeatedly, ten times or more. The chain links TRBV6-5 to TRBJ1-4; D is unresolved. The CDR3 covers 11 residues. Germline-derived CDR1 and CDR2 are MNHEY and SVGAGI. The V end was cut by 5 bases, the J end by 7 bases, with 5 bases between. The CDR3 coding sequence is TGTGCCAGCAGTAGCGGTGAAAAACTGTTTTTT. This sequence encodes CASSSGEKLFF.

This chain links TRBV20-1 with TRBJ2-1; D possibly uses TRBD1 or TRBD2 (6 bases each). Trimming stripped 6 bases from V and 9 bases from J, with 15 bases between. In germline, CDR1 is DFQATT, CDR2 SNEGSKA (reference sequence). The CDR3 is made up of 12 amino acids. The CDR3 DNA follows: TGCAGTGCGGAAAGGACAGCGGGTGAGCAGTTCTTC. Its protein product is CSAERTAGEQFF.

This clonotype was observed many times. The V call is TRBV29-1, the J call TRBJ2-7; D tentatively reads TRBD1 or TRBD2 (5 bases each). V was clipped by 7 bases and J by 3 bases, with 10 bases between them. Per the germline V gene, CDR1 is SQVTM and CDR2 is ANQGSEA. This CDR3 has 11 amino acids. The CDR3 spells CSARDHYEQYF. CDR3 nucleotide sequence: TGCAGCGCTCGGGACCACTACGAGCAGTACTTC.

This clonotype showed up many times. The chain carries TRBV20-1 and TRBJ2-7, with D perhaps assigned TRBD1 or TRBD2 (5 bases each). Between the trimmed V and J ends, which lost 0 bases and 2 bases, there was a span of 11 bases. Germline-derived CDR1 and CDR2 are DFQATT and SNEGSKA (reference sequence). This CDR3 comprises 14 residues. CDR3 residues: CSAREGTATYEQYF. The CDR3 region has the DNA TGCAGTGCTAGAGAAGGGACGGCAACCTACGAGCAGTACTTC.

Many counts were recorded for this clonotype. This chain joins TRBV29-1 and TRBJ2-7, with 7 bases that match TRBD1. The germline gives CDR1 SQVTM, CDR2 ANQGSEA. Trimming removed 6 bases from V and 7 bases from J; junction bases left unmatched: 15. The CDR3 extends over 14 amino acids. Here the CDR3 DNA reads TGCAGCGTACTTATCAGACAGGGCATTCGGGAGCAGTACTTC. This gives the protein CSVLIRQGIREQYF.

This clonotype was detected ten times or more. A junction boundary mismatches the germline segment, possibly from a read error. The rearrangement links TRBV6-2 or TRBV6-3 to TRBJ2-1; no firm D call. The CDR3 totals 14 residues. The germline gives CDR1 MNHEY, CDR2 SVGEGT. The CDR3 spells CASSPTQPRLFWIF. In nucleotides, the CDR3 is TGTGCCAGCAGTCCCACTCAACCACGTCTCTTTTGGATCTTC.

This clonotype was seen ten or more times. The chain is built from TRBV4-2 and TRBJ2-5; a possible D gene is TRBD2 (6 bases). The V end lost 11 bases, the J end lost 3 bases, and 16 bases lay between the germline ends. Germline assignment: CDR1 LGHNA and CDR2 YNFKEQ. CDR3 size: 13 residues. The CDR3 loop is CARRRDLEETQYF. The CDR3 bases are TGTGCCCGACGCCGGGACTTAGAAGAGACCCAGTACTTC.

This clonotype has only a few counts. The CDR3 DNA reads TGTGCCATCAGTGGGACTAGCGGGGAAAGGGCTTACAATGAGCAGTTCTTC. Translating gives CAISGTSGERAYNEQFF. The chain combines TRBV10-3 with TRBJ2-1, with 12 bases matching TRBD2. The CDR3 runs 17 residues. The ends lost 4 bases at V and 4 bases at J; junction bases unmatched: 8. Germline assignment: CDR1 ENHRY and CDR2 SYGVKD.

This clonotype was picked up a small number of times. The DNA for the CDR3 is TGTGCCAGTAGCCCCCATTGGGGGACTAGCACATCTGAGCAGTTCTTC. This codes for CASSPHWGTSTSEQFF. The V call is TRBV19, the J call TRBJ2-1, with 9 positions matching TRBD2. This CDR3 has 16 amino acids. The trim removed 6 bases at V and 9 bases at J, leaving 15 bases unmatched. From germline, CDR1 is LNHDA and CDR2 SQIVND (reference sequence). Full variable domain (missing parts from reference TRBV19 and TRBJ2-1): DGGITQSPKYLFRKEGQNVTLSCEQNLNHDAMYWYRQDPGQGLRLIYYSQIVNDFQKGDIAEGYSVSREKKESFPLTVTSAQKNPTAFYLCASSPHWGTSTSEQFFGPGTRLTVL.